This T cell receptor (beta chain) was captured by sequencing in a study of neurological immune-mediated disorders. The time point denotes: longitudinal time-point 1 (baseline). Libraries used 2 million unsorted PBMCs kept frozen in RNAlater. This clonotype was counted at least ten times. The cDNA was generated through 5'RACE incorporating 10-nucleotide random UMIs. The output of every sequencing run exceeded 170 million TCR-beta sequences, derived from 15-18 subjects. One entry per CDR3 protein, called by TCRdb with MiXCR from the 5' RACE reads. The table lists tens of thousands of distinct CDR3 sequences, more than 8% of them singletons. The receptor was derived from a woman between 40 and 50 years old in good health. The sequencing input was PBMCs.

CDR3 sequence (DNA): TGTGCCAGCTCACTGGGGGGACCCAATGAGCAGTTCTTC. Its protein is CASSLGGPNEQFF. This chain joins TRBV18 and TRBJ2-1; D perhaps matches TRBD2 (6 bases). CDR3 size: 13 residues. Trimming removed 4 bases from V and 6 bases from J, with 10 bases in between. CDR1 KGHSH and CDR2 LQKENI come from the germline V gene.